This T cell receptor (beta chain) was recovered during a study of memory CD4+ T cells and cytomegalovirus serostatus. The sort gate was single viable CD3+CD4+CD8-CD45RO+ cells for memory CD4+ T cells. Libraries were prepared by immunoSEQ multiplex PCR; TCRdb keeps only in-frame clonotypes and omits some of them. The data hold 35,000 to 50,000 clones, with over 60% observed a single time. In this sample, this clone turned up once. The CDR3 sequence is 13 residues long. From germline, CDR1 is MDHEN and CDR2 SYDVKM. V gave up 1 base and J gave up 7 bases, with 11 bases separating them. Source material: memory CD4+ T cells from blood. This clonotype was sampled from an adult in good health and CMV-seronegative. The chain is built from TRBV28 and TRBJ2-7; maybe TRBD1 (6 bases). The CDR3 sequence is CASSLSGVGEQYF. The DNA for the CDR3 is TGTGCCAGCAGTTTATCAGGGGTCGGTGAGCAGTACTTC.